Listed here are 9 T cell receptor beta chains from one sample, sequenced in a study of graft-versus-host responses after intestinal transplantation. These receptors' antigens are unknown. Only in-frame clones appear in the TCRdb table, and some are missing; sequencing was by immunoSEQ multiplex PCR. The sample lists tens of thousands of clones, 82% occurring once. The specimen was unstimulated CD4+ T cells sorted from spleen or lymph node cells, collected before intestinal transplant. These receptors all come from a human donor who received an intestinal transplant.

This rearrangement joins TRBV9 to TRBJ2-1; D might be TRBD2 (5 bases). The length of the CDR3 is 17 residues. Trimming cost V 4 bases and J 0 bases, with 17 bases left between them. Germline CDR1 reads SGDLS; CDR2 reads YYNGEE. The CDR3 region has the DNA TGTGCCAGCAGCTTGAGGGTTTCCCCTAGCTCCTACAATGAGCAGTTCTTC. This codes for CASSLRVSPSSYNEQFF.

The CDR3 protein is CASSPRQAANEQFF. CDR3 sequence (DNA): TGTGCCAGCAGTCCGCGACAGGCTGCCAATGAGCAGTTCTTC. This sequence joins TRBV28 and TRBJ2-1; D perhaps matches TRBD1 (6 bases). Deletions cut 5 bases from V and 6 bases from J, with 14 bases between. The CDR3 extends over 14 amino acids. CDR1 is MDHEN and CDR2 is SYDVKM in the germline V gene.

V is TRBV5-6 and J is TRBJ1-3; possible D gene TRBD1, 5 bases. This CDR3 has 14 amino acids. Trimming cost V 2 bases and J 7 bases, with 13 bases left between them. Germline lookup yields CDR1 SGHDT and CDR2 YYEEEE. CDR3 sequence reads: CASSFWTPMNTIYF. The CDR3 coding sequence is TGTGCCAGCAGCTTCTGGACACCCATGAACACCATATATTTT.

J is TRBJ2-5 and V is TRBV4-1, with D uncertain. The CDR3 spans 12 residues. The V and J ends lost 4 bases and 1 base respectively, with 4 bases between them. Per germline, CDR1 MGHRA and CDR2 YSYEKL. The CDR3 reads CASSRVQETQYF. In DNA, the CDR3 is TGCGCCAGCAGCCGAGTCCAAGAGACCCAGTACTTC.

In DNA, the CDR3 is TGTGCCAGCAGCTTCGAAATTTGGGGCAGGGGGACTGAAGCTTTCTTT. Protein product: CASSFEIWGRGTEAFF. This chain joins TRBV11-2 and TRBJ1-1, with TRBD1 identical over 7 bases. CDR3 length: 16 residues. The J segment lost 5 bases and the V segment lost 3 bases, leaving 12 bases of the junction unmatched. Germline CDR1 reads SGHAT; CDR2 reads FQNNGV. Complete variable domain (other parts from reference TRBV11-2 and TRBJ1-1): EAGVAQSPRYKIIEKRQSVAFWCNPISGHATLYWYQQILGQGPKLLIQFQNNGVVDDSQLPKDRFSAERLKGVDSTLKIQPAKLEDSAVYLCASSFEIWGRGTEAFFGQGTRLTVV.

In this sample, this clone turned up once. DNA for the CDR3: TGCGCCAGCAGCCAAGGGTCCAGGGGGCAAGAGACCCAGTACTTC. It specifies CASSQGSRGQETQYF. The genes are TRBV4-1 and TRBJ2-5; 7 bases are shared with TRBD1. Germline CDR1 MGHRA, CDR2 YSYEKL. The trim removed 1 base at V and 2 bases at J, leaving 4 bases unmatched. The CDR3 extends over 15 amino acids.

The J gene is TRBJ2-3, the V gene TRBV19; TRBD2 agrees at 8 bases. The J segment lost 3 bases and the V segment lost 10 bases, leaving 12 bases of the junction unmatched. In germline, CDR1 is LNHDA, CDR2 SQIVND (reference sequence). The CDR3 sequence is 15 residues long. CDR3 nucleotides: TGTGCCAAAACCAAGCCCGGGGGGGAAACAGATACGCAGTATTTT. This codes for CAKTKPGGETDTQYF. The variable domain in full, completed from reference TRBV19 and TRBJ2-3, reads DGGITQSPKYLFRKEGQNVTLSCEQNLNHDAMYWYRQDPGQGLRLIYYSQIVNDFQKGDIAEGYSVSREKKESFPLTVTSAQKNPTAFYLCAKTKPGGETDTQYFGPGTRLTVL.

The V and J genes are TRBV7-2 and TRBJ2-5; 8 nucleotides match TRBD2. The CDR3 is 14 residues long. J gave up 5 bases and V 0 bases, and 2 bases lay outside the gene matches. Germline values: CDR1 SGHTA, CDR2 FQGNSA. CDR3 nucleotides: TGTGCCAGCAGCTTAGCGGGACTAGGTGAGACCCAGTACTTC. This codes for CASSLAGLGETQYF.

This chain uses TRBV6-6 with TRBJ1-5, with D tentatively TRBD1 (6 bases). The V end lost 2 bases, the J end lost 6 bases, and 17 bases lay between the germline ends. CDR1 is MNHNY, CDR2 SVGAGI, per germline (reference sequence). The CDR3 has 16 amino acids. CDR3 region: CASSYQVTGSGQPQHF. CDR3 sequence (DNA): TGTGCCAGCAGTTACCAGGTAACAGGGTCTGGTCAGCCCCAGCATTTT.